The count of the clone carrying this T cell receptor (beta chain) is one. Seattle patients were enrolled while actively infected and followed longitudinally. In the authors' workflow: Reference gene primer amplification gave estimated nucleated cell counts. Repertoires were generated with immunoSEQ multiplex PCR, while TCRdb's copy carries only in-frame clones and drops some. V and J calls plus clone size are reproduced from that table; the DNA served to infer D and trimming. The sample has around 280,000 clones, roughly 90% seen once. This CDR3 contains 14 residues. V was clipped by 0 bases and J by 4 bases, with 6 bases between them. Germline assignment: CDR1 KGHSH and CDR2 LQKENI. The data were taken from a study of blood T cell repertoires in COVID-19. Study overall: Sites in the United States, Italy and Spain provided acute and convalescent COVID-19 samples. Nucleic acid was either cDNA or gDNA, and it came from T cells, B-cell-depleted T cells, or PBMCs.

The sample comprised peripheral blood. The V gene is TRBV18, the J gene TRBJ1-4; no definite D call. The source is a woman aged 25 to 39 with COVID-19, enrolled during active disease. CDR3 amino acids: CASSPPQVNEKLFF. The CDR3 DNA is TGTGCCAGCTCACCACCGCAGGTTAATGAAAAACTGTTTTTT. Combining the CDR3 with reference TRBV18 and TRBJ1-4 gives the whole variable domain NAGVMQNPRHLVRRRGQEARLRCSPMKGHSHVYWYRQLPEEGLKFMVYLQKENIIDESGMPKERFSAEFPKEGPSILRIQQVVRGDSAAYFCASSPPQVNEKLFFGSGTQLSVL.